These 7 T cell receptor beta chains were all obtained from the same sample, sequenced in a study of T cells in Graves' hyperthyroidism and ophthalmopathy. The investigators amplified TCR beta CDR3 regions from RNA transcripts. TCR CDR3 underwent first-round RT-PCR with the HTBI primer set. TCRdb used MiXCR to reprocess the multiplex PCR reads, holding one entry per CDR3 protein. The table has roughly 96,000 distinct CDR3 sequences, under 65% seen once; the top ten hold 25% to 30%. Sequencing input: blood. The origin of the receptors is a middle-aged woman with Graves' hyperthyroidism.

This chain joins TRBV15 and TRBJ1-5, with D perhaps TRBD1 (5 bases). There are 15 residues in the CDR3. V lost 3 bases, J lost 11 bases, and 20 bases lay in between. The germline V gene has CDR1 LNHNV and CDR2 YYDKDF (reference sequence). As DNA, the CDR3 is TGTGCCACCAGCAGGGCCCTGGGGAGGGGAGAGACCCAGCATTTT. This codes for CATSRALGRGETQHF. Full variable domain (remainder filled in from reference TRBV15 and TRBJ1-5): DAMVIQNPRYQVTQFGKPVTLSCSQTLNHNVMYWYQQKSSQAPKLLFHYYDKDFNNEADTPDNFQSRRPNTSFCFLDIRSPGLGDTAMYLCATSRALGRGETQHFGDGTRLSIL.

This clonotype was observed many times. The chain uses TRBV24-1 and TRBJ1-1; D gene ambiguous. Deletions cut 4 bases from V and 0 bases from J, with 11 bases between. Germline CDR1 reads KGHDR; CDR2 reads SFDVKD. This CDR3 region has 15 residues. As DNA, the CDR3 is TGTGCCACCAGTGACTCCCGGAACATGAACACTGAAGCTTTCTTT. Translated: CATSDSRNMNTEAFF.

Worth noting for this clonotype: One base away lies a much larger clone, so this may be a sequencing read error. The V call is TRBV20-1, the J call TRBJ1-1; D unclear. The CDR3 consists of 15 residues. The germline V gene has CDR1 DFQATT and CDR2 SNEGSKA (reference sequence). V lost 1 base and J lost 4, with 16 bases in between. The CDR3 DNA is TGCAGTGCTAGAGCCCTGGTGGCCCAAAGCACTGAAGCTTTCTTT. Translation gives CSARALVAQSTEAFF.

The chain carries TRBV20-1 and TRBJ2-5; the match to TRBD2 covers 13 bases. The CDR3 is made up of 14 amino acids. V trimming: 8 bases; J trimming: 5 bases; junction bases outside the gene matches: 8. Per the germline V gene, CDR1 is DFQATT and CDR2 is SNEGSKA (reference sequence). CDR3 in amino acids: CSSRTSGSRETQYF. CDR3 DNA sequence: TGCAGTTCCCGGACTAGCGGGAGCAGGGAGACCCAGTACTTC.

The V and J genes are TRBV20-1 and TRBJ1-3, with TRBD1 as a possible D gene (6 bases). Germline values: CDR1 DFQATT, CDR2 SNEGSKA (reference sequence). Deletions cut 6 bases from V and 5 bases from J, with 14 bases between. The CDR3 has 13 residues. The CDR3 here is CSAPDGGRNTIYF. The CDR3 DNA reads TGCAGTGCACCGGATGGGGGCCGAAACACCATATATTTT.

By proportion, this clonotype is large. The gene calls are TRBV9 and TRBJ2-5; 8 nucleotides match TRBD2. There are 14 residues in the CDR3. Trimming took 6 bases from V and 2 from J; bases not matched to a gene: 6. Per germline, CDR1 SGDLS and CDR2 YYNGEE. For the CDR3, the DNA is TGTGCCAGCACCCGGGGGGGAGATCAAGAGACCCAGTACTTC. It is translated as CASTRGGDQETQYF.

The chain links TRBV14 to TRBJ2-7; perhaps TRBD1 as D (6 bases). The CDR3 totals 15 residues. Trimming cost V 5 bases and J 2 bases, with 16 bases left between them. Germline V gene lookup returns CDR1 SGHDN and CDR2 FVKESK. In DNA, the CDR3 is TGTGCCAGCAGCTACAAGGTCCGACAGGCCTACGAGCAGTACTTC. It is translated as CASSYKVRQAYEQYF. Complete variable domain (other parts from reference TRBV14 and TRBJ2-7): EAGVTQFPSHSVIEKGQTVTLRCDPISGHDNLYWYRRVMGKEIKFLLHFVKESKQDESGMPNNRFLAERTGGTYSTLKVQPAELEDSGVYFCASSYKVRQAYEQYFGPGTRLTVT.